These T cell receptor beta chains were read from a single sample in a study of control samples from healthy donors and cancer patients. The repertoire was sequenced with immunoSEQ multiplex PCR; TCRdb's copy has only in-frame clones and lacks some. The sample carries 120,000 to 150,000 clones, around 90% recorded once. Input material: blood. The receptors originated from a man aged 30-40 years in good health. Both conserved end residues are part of each CDR3. A D gene is named only where the DNA matches it firmly. Rows may omit the clone size; those that give it use once, few, many or a size class.

>NA|TRBJ2-7|TRBV6-5|12|NA
CASRPPGHEQYF
TGTGCCAGCAGGCCTCCAGGGCACGAGCAGTACTTC
>TRBD2|TRBJ2-2|TRBV6-6|16|NA
CASRLGAGERTGELFF
TGTGCCAGTAGGCTTGGAGCGGGGGAGCGGACCGGGGAGCTGTTTTTT
>TRBD1|TRBJ1-2|TRBV10-2|16|NA
CASSDKGRGRENGYTF
TGCGCCAGCAGTGATAAGGGGAGGGGGCGAGAGAATGGCTACACCTTC
>NA|TRBJ2-2|TRBV7-9|15|NA
CASSPPGSLTGELFF
TGTGCCAGCAGCCCCCCAGGGTCACTCACCGGGGAGCTGTTTTTT
>TRBD1|TRBJ1-1|TRBV11-1|14|NA
CASSHRGRNTEAFF
TGTGCCAGCAGCCATAGGGGGCGGAACACTGAAGCTTTCTTT
>NA|TRBJ1-3|TRBV28|14|NA
CASSETGQLNTIYF
TGTGCCAGCAGTGAGACCGGGCAGCTGAACACCATATATTTT
>NA|TRBJ2-7|TRBV13|13|NA
CASSLVRADEQYF
TGTGCCAGCAGCTTAGTGAGGGCAGACGAGCAGTACTTC
>NA|TRBJ1-2|TRBV10-3|15|NA
CAISGWDLEEGGYTF
TGTGCCATCAGTGGATGGGACTTAGAAGAGGGTGGCTACACCTTC
>TRBD2|TRBJ2-1|TRBV28|13|NA
CASSRGGAIEQFF
TGTGCCAGCAGTCGCGGGGGGGCCATTGAGCAGTTCTTC
>NA|TRBJ1-2|TRBV28|11|once
CAARANYGYTF
TGTGCTGCACGAGCTAACTATGGCTACACCTTC
>TRBD1|TRBJ1-2|TRBV24-1|14|NA
CATSDGQAAYGYTF
TGTGCCACCAGTGATGGACAGGCGGCCTATGGCTACACCTTC
>TRBD1|TRBJ2-6|TRBV29-1|16|few
CSVRGQGTRGANVLTF
TGCAGCGTGAGGGGACAGGGGACAAGGGGGGCCAACGTCCTGACTTTC
>NA|TRBJ2-7|TRBV5-4|13|NA
CASSLVVGYEQYF
TGTGCCAGCAGCTTGGTCGTCGGCTACGAGCAGTACTTC
>TRBD1|TRBJ1-1|TRBV5-6|17|NA
CASSLERTGPMNTEAFF
TGTGCCAGCAGCTTGGAGAGGACAGGGCCGATGAACACTGAAGCTTTCTTT
>NA|TRBJ1-5|TRBV28|16|NA
CASTLGGYDSNQPQHF
TGTGCCAGCACTTTGGGGGGGTATGACAGCAATCAGCCCCAGCATTTT
>NA|TRBJ1-1|TRBV10-1|12|NA
CASENRGGEAFF
TGCGCCAGCGAAAATCGGGGTGGTGAAGCTTTCTTT
>TRBD2|TRBJ2-2|TRBV4-1|20|few
CASSHPKGLAGTMNTGELFF
TGCGCCAGCAGCCACCCAAAGGGACTAGCGGGGACCATGAACACCGGGGAGCTGTTTTTT
>NA|TRBJ1-6|TRBV3-1/TRBV3-2|15|NA
CASSHLTPGIRPLHF
TGTGCCAGCAGCCACCTAACCCCTGGAATCAGACCCCTCCACTTT
>NA|TRBJ1-4|TRBV5-1|15|NA
CASSVTGGESEKLFF
TGCGCCAGCAGCGTTACCGGGGGCGAGAGTGAAAAACTGTTTTTT
>TRBD2|TRBJ2-2|TRBV2|15|NA
CASRAGTINTGELFF
TGTGCCAGCCGCGCCGGGACTATTAACACCGGGGAGCTGTTTTTT
>NA|TRBJ2-3|TRBV7-3|14|once
CASSRVGGTDTQYF
TGTGCCAGCAGCCGAGTGGGGGGCACAGATACGCAGTATTTT
>NA|TRBJ1-4|TRBV7-9|13|NA
CASSFDRNEKLFF
TGTGCCAGCAGCTTCGACCGAAATGAAAAACTGTTTTTT
>NA|TRBJ1-6|TRBV30|15|once
CAWRTTGTRNSPLHF
TGTGCCTGGAGGACTACCGGGACACGTAATTCACCCCTCCACTTT